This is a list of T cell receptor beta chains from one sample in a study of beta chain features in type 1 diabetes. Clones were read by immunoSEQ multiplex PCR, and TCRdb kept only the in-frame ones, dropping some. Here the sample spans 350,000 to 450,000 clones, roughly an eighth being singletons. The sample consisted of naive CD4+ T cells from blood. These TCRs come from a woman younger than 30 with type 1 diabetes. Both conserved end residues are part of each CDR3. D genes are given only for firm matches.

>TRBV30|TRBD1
CAWSSTGSSYEQYF
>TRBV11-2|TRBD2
CASSARGKTSGRLAEQFF
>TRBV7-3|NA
CASSLGAGLYNEQFF
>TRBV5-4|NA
CASSLFQWFVGGGNEQFF
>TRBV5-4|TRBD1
CASSPDRQNEKLFF
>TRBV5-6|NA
CASSVGGLVNEQFF
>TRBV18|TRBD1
CASSPAVGTGTNEQYF
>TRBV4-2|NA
CASSQGWTAAYEQYF
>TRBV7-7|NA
CASRIESLSGELFF
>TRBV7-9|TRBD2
CASSPWGSGEYEQYF
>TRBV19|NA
CASSAEDRPYGYTF
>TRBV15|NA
CATSRVSVRSSGANVLTF
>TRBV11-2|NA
CASSSIGQPKPYEQYF
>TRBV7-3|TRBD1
CASSPGQVGGYTF
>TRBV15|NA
CATSRRVGEQFF
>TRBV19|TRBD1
CARADREYNEQFF
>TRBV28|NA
CASTTASYEQYF
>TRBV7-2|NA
CASSLGASDRTDTQYF
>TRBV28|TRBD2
CASSFSPQTSGGDEQFF
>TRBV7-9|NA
CASSLEGASRLHEQFF
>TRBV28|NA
CASRRTAQETQYF
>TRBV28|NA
CASSFWAGGELFF
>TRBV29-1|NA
CSVATGTSSRPQHF
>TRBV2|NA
CASSPTGMRSETQYF